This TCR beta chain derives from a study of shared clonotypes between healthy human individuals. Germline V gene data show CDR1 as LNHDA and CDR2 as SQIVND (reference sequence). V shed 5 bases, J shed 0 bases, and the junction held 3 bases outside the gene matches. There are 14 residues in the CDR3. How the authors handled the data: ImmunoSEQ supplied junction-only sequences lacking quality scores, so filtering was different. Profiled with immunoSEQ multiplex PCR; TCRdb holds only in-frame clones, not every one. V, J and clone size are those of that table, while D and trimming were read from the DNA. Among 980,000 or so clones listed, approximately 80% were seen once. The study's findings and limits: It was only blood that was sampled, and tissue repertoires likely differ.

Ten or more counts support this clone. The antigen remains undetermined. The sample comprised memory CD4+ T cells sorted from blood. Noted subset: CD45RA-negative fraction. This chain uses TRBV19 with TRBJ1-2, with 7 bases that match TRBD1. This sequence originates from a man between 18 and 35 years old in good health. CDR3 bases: TGTGCCAGTAGTCTCGGGACAGCTAACTATGGCTACACCTTC. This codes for CASSLGTANYGYTF.